This T cell receptor beta chain originates from a study of cytomegalovirus exposure and HLA in healthy donors. Study-level findings and limits: Listed as cytomegalovirus-associated were 150 or so TCR beta chains. In a later analysis, compared with equally common non-associated chains, HLA-associated beta chains were more expanded.

Donors sampled were nominally healthy, though unrecorded immune exposures were likely. Germline loops: CDR1 SQVTM, CDR2 ANQGSEA. The CDR3 loop spans 17 amino acids. V trimming: 3 bases; J trimming: 2 bases; junction bases outside the gene matches: 9. This clone was seen once. What it binds is not known. 13 Jbeta primers and 60 Vbeta primers were used for the PCR. The data were produced by immunoSEQ multiplex PCR, yet TCRdb's version contains in-frame clones alone and is incomplete. The data contain 170,000 or so clones, around 80% of them singletons. This receptor was identified in an older woman in good health and CMV-seropositive. The sequenced sample was PBMCs. The chain combines TRBV29-1 with TRBJ2-3, with 12 bases matching TRBD2. The CDR3 nucleotides are TGCAGCGTTGATGCGGCTAGCGGGAGGGCAACCACAGATACGCAGTATTTT. Residues: CSVDAASGRATTDTQYF.